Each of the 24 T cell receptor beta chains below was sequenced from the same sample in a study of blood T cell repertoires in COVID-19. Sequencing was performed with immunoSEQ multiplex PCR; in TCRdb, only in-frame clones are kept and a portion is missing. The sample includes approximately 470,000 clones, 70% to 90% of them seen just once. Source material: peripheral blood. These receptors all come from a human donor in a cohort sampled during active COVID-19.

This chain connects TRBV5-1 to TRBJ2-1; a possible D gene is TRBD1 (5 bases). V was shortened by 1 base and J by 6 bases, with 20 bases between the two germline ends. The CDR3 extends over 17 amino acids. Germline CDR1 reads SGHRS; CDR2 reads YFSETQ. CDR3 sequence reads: CASSLLWGRAYSNEQFF. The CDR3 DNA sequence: TGCGCCAGCAGCTTGTTGTGGGGCAGGGCCTACTCCAATGAGCAGTTCTTC.

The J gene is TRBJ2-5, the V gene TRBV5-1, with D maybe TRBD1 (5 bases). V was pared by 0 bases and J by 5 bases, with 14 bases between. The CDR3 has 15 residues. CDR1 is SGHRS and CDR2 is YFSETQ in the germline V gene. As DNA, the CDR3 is TGCGCCAGCAGCTTGGGCCCGTCAGGGATGGAGACCCAGTACTTC. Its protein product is CASSLGPSGMETQYF. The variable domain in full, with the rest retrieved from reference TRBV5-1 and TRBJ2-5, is KAGVTQTPRYLIKTRGQQVTLSCSPISGHRSVSWYQQTPGQGLQFLFEYFSETQRNKGNFPGRFSGRQFSNSRSEMNVSTLELGDSALYLCASSLGPSGMETQYFGPGTRLLVL.

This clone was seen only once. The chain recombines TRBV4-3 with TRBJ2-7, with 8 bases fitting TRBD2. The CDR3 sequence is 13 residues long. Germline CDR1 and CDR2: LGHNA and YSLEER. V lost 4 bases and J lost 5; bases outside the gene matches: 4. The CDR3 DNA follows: TGCGCCAGCAGCCGAAAGCGGGGGAACGAGCAGTACTTC. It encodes CASSRKRGNEQYF.

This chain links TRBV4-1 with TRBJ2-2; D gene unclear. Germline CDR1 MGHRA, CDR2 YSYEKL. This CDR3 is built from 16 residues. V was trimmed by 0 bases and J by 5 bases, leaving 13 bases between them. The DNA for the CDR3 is TGCGCCAGCAGCCAAGATCAGAGGTCCAGAACCGGGGAGCTGTTTTTT. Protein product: CASSQDQRSRTGELFF.

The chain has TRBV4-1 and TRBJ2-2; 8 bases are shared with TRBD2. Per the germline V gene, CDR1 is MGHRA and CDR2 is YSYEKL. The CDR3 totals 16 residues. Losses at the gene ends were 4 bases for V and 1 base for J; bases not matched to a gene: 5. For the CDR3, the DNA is TGCGCCAGCAGCCTCGGGAGGGCCTTGAACACCGGGGAGCTGTTTTTT. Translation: CASSLGRALNTGELFF.

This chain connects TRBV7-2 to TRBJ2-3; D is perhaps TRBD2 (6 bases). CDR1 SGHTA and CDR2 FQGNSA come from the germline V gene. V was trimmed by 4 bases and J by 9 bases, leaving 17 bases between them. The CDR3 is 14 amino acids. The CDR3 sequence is CASSSTPGGPTQYF. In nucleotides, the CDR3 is TGTGCCAGCAGCTCGACCCCCGGGGGTCCCACGCAGTATTTT.

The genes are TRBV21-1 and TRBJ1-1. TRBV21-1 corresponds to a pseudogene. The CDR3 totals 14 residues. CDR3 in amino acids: CASSKAGVNTEAFF. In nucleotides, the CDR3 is TGTGCCAGCAGCAAAGCCGGGGTGAACACTGAAGCTTTCTTT.

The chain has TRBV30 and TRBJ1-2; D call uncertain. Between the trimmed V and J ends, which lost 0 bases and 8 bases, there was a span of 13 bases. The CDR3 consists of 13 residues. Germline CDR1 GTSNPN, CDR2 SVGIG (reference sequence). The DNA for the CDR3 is TGTGCCTGGAGTGTACTGTGGGCCGGCGGCTACACCTTC. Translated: CAWSVLWAGGYTF.

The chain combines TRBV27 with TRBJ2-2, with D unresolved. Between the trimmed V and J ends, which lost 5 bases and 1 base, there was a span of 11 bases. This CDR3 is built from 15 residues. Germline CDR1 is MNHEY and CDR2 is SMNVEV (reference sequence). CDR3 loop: CASSLTTQNTGELFF. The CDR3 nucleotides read TGTGCCAGCAGTCTTACCACTCAGAACACCGGGGAGCTGTTTTTT.

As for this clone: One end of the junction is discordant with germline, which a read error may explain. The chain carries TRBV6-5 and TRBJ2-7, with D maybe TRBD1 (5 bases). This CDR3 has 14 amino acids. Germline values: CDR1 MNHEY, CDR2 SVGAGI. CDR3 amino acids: CTTFQGIFGYEQYF. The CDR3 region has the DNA TGCACGACGTTCCAGGGAATCTTCGGATACGAGCAGTACTTC.

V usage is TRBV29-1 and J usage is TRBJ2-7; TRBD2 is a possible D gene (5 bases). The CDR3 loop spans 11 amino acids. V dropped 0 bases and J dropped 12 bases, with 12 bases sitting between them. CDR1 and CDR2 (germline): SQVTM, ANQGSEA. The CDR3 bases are TGCAGCGTTGAAGAGAGGGCCCTTAGGTACTTC. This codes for CSVEERALRYF.

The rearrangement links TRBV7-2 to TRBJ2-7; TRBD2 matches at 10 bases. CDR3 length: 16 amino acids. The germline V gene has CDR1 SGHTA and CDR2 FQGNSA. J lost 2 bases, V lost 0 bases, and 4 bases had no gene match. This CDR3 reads CASSLASLAGTYEQYF. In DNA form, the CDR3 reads TGTGCCAGCAGCTTAGCTTCACTAGCGGGGACCTACGAGCAGTACTTC.

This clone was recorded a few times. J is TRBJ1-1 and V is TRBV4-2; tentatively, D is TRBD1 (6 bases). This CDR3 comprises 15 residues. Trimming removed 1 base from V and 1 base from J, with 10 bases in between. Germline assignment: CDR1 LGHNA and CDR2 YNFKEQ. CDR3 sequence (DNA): TGTGCCAGCAGCCAAGGGATAGGGGGGAACACTGAAGCTTTCTTT. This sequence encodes CASSQGIGGNTEAFF.

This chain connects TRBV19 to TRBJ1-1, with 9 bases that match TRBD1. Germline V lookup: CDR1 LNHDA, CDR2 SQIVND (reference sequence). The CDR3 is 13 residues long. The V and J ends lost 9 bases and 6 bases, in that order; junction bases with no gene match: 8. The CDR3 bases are TGTGCCAGCCTTAGGGACAGGGAATCTGAAGCTTTCTTT. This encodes CASLRDRESEAFF.

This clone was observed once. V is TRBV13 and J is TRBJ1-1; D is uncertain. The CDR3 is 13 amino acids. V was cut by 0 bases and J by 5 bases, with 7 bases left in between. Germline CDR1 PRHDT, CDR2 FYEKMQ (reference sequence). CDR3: CASSLGLRTEAFF. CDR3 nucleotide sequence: TGTGCCAGCAGCTTAGGGCTTCGGACTGAAGCTTTCTTT.

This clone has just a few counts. CDR3 sequence reads: CASRIGHTNTGELFF. Written as DNA, the CDR3 is TGTGCCAGCAGAATCGGACACACGAACACCGGGGAGCTGTTTTTT. The genes are TRBV7-2 and TRBJ2-2; the D gene is possibly TRBD1 (5 bases). The V gene's germline CDR1 is SGHTA and CDR2 FQGNSA. Trimming pared 6 bases from V and 0 bases from J, leaving 11 bases between. This CDR3 spans 15 amino acids.

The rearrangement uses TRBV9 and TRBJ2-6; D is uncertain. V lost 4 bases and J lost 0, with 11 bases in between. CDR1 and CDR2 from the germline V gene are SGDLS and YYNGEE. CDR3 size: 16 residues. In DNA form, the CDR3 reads TGTGCCAGCAGCCCTCAGACTCTCTCTGGGGCCAACGTCCTGACTTTC. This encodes CASSPQTLSGANVLTF.

DNA for the CDR3: TGTGCCAGCAGCCCTATCGGGGACACAACTAACTATGGCTACACCTTC. Residues: CASSPIGDTTNYGYTF. The V and J genes are TRBV7-9 and TRBJ1-2; D may be TRBD1 (6 bases). Trimming shortened V by 5 bases and J by 0 bases, and 16 bases separated the two germline ends. This CDR3 is built from 16 residues. Germline V gene lookup returns CDR1 SEHNR and CDR2 FQNEAQ (reference sequence).

The CDR3 DNA reads as TGTGCCAGCAGCTTTGACAGCTTGAACACTGAAGCTTTCTTT. Translating gives CASSFDSLNTEAFF. The rearrangement links TRBV7-9 to TRBJ1-1; maybe TRBD1 (5 bases). CDR1 SEHNR and CDR2 FQNEAQ come from the germline V gene (reference sequence). The CDR3 length is 14 residues. The ends were cut back, 3 bases at V and 0 bases at J, with 8 bases in the middle.

CDR3 DNA sequence: TGTGCCAGCAGCTTAGACAGCTTCAGCCACACAGATACGCAGTATTTT. This encodes CASSLDSFSHTDTQYF. This chain connects TRBV7-8 to TRBJ2-3, with unresolved D. CDR1 is SGHVS, CDR2 FQNEAQ, per germline. Trimming shortened V by 1 base and J by 2 bases, and 13 bases separated the two germline ends. CDR3 length: 16 amino acids.

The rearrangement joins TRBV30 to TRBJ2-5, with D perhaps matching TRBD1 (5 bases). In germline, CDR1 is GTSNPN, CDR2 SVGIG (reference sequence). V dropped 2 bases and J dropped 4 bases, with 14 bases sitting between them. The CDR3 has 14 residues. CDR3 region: CAWSTRVGAETQYF. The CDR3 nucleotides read TGTGCCTGGAGTACACGGGTAGGGGCAGAGACCCAGTACTTC.

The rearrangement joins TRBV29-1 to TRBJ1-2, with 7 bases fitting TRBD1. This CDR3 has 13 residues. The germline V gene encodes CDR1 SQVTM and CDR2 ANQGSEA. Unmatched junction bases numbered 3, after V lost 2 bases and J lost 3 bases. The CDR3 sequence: CSVELGTDYGYTF. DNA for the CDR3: TGCAGCGTTGAACTTGGGACAGACTATGGCTACACCTTC.

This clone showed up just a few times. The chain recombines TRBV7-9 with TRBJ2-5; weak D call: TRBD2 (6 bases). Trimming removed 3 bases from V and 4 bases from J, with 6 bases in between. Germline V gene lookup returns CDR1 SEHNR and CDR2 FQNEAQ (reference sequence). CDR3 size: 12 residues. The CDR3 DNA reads TGTGCCAGCAGCTTCGGGGGAGAGACCCAGTACTTC. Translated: CASSFGGETQYF. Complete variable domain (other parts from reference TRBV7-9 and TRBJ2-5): DTGVSQNPRHKITKRGQNVTFRCDPISEHNRLYWYRQTLGQGPEFLTYFQNEAQLEKSRLLSDRFSAERPKGSFSTLEIQRTEQGDSAMYLCASSFGGETQYFGPGTRLLVL.

CDR3 sequence (DNA): TGTGCCAGCAGTTCATCCAGGACAGTAGCCAAAAACATTCAGTACTTC. Amino acids: CASSSSRTVAKNIQYF. V usage is TRBV28 and J usage is TRBJ2-4; TRBD1 is a possible D gene (6 bases). CDR3 size: 16 residues. From germline, CDR1 is MDHEN and CDR2 SYDVKM. V was pared by 4 bases and J by 0 bases, with 13 bases between.